This T cell receptor beta chain was captured by sequencing in a study of shared T cell receptors in the human thymus. Sequenced by immunoSEQ multiplex PCR; TCRdb stores in-frame clones only, minus some. The data contain hundreds of thousands of clones, around 87% of them seen just once; the ten biggest clones take up just under 0.0095%. This clone is a singleton in its sample. With V trimmed by 5 bases and J by 0 bases, 10 bases remained unmatched. CDR1 SQVTM and CDR2 ANQGSEA come from the germline V gene. This CDR3 has 16 amino acids. The same specimen was also included in a second study, on human thymus T cells. That publication notes: Having corrective surgery for congenital heart defects, healthy Finnish infants were the ones who donated. Unrelated individuals were reported by related research to share highly overlapping thymic repertoires.

The sequencing sample was made of thymocytes. The rearrangement links TRBV29-1 to TRBJ1-1, with TRBD1 matching over 9 bases. This receptor was identified in a boy under two years old with a congenital heart defect. In nucleotides, the CDR3 is TGCAGCGTTTTCGGACAGGGGAAACAATTGAACACTGAAGCTTTCTTT. This codes for CSVFGQGKQLNTEAFF.